Sequencing of this T cell receptor (beta chain) was carried out in a study of T cell repertoires in cytomegalovirus infection. Study-level information: CMV epitopes, recently identified HLA-C-restricted and well-studied HLA-B-restricted, were used. Both CMV infection and a matching HLA type were indicated by public TCR beta signatures. Study results and limitations: Public TCR beta family frequency separated CMV-and-HLA carriers, including in an independent cohort. HLA-C-restricted CMV clonotypes gave the most frequent clonotype in two of eight donors.

Germline V gene sequence: CDR1 DFQATT, CDR2 SNEGSKA (reference sequence). The CDR3 runs 15 residues. After removal of 3 bases from V and 3 bases from J, the junction contained 5 bases not matched to a gene. A note on this clonotype: Antigen unknown.

TCRdb independently ran MiXCR on the reads; one entry per CDR3 protein. This sample has 650,000 to 850,000 distinct CDR3 sequences, with 25% to 35% found just once. The chain combines TRBV20-1 with TRBJ2-3, with 11 bases matching TRBD2. This clonotype was sampled from a human donor in good health (CMV status not recorded). Some clones in this sample may be carry-over from other donors' samples. Sequenced material: cultured CD8+ T cells from PBMCs, taken from culture after CMV antigen stimulation. The CDR3 coding sequence is TGCAGTGCTAGTTTTCTAGCGGGGGGAACAGATACGCAGTATTTT. Translation gives CSASFLAGGTDTQYF.